Reported below is one T cell receptor beta chain. Its specificity is not known. The data belong to a study of cytomegalovirus exposure and HLA in healthy donors. Whole-study results and caveats: Despite most TCR sequences being rare, some public TCRs occurred in many donors. CMV serostatus was the only immune exposure information that was available.

The PCR used 60 Vbeta and 13 Jbeta primers. Clones were sequenced by immunoSEQ multiplex PCR, and TCRdb holds only the in-frame ones, with some missing. The repertoire holds over 120,000 clones, with approximately 78% as singletons. V lost 8 bases, J lost 5 bases, and 21 bases lay in between. This CDR3 contains 14 residues. In germline, CDR1 is SQVTM, CDR2 ANQGSEA. These donors counted as nominally healthy when sampled, but unrecorded immune exposures were likely. This sequence originates from a woman aged 18-29 years in good health and CMV-seropositive. The chain links TRBV29-1 to TRBJ1-1, with D perhaps matching TRBD1 (5 bases). The sequenced sample consisted of PBMCs. CDR3 sequence reads: CSPASLGLGTEAFF. In DNA form, the CDR3 reads TGCAGCCCCGCGAGTTTGGGGCTCGGGACTGAAGCTTTCTTT.